Below are 15 T cell receptor beta chains sequenced from a single sample in a study of T-cell reconstitution after alpha-beta-depleted transplantation in children. The library targeted TCRbeta and was prepared with unique molecular identifiers. Via MiXCR, TCRdb re-called the PCR reads, giving one row per CDR3 protein. The data hold approximately 130,000 distinct CDR3 sequences, with more than 9.5% observed a single time. Sequenced material: PBMCs, mostly from graft donor cells, taken 180 days after TCRalphabeta/CD19-depleted stem cell transplant. Every receptor here comes from a girl in the first two years of life who had a stem cell transplant for combined immunodeficiency, so the T cells may come from the graft donor.

The chain has TRBV10-3 and TRBJ1-1; the D gene is possibly TRBD1 (5 bases). The V end was cut by 3 bases, the J end by 11 bases, with 10 bases between. This CDR3 has 11 amino acids. From germline, CDR1 is ENHRY and CDR2 SYGVKD. CDR3 DNA sequence: TGTGCCATCAGTGACCAGGGTAGGGCTTTCTTT. Protein sequence: CAISDQGRAFF.

V gene TRBV9 combines with J gene TRBJ2-3, with TRBD2 identical over 12 bases. V lost 4 bases and J lost 1; bases outside the gene matches: 4. The length of the CDR3 is 16 residues. Germline CDR1 and CDR2: SGDLS and YYNGEE. This CDR3 reads CASSPRTSGGTDTQYF. The CDR3 DNA follows: TGTGCCAGCAGCCCCCGGACTAGCGGGGGCACAGATACGCAGTATTTT.

The table lists this clonotype with a few counts. The rearrangement links TRBV7-1 to TRBJ2-5; 9 bases are a match to TRBD2. TRBV7-1 is an ORF, with its function uncertain. The junction had 26 bases not matched to a gene; V was cut back by 3 bases and J by 3 bases. This CDR3 is 22 amino acids long. CDR3 sequence: CASSSFPHLGQREAPPEETQYF. The DNA for the CDR3 is TGTGCCAGCAGCTCGTTTCCACACCTAGGGCAGCGGGAGGCTCCCCCGGAAGAGACCCAGTACTTC.

V gene TRBV29-1 combines with J gene TRBJ2-1, with TRBD1 identical over 7 bases. J lost 0 bases, V lost 4 bases, and 6 bases had no gene match. This CDR3 region has 15 residues. Germline CDR1 and CDR2: SQVTM and ANQGSEA. As DNA, the CDR3 is TGCAGCGTTGCACAGGGGACGAGCTCCTACAATGAGCAGTTCTTC. Translation: CSVAQGTSSYNEQFF.

This clonotype was counted a few times. This sequence joins TRBV7-8 and TRBJ2-1; 9 nucleotides align to TRBD1. CDR3 length equals 17 residues. After removal of 5 bases from V and 7 bases from J, the junction contained 15 bases not matched to a gene. The germline CDR1 and CDR2 sequences are SGHVS and FQNEAQ. The CDR3 DNA follows: TGTGCCAGCAGCGTAACCGGGACAGGGCTGGGTGGAAATGAGCAGTTCTTC. Amino acids: CASSVTGTGLGGNEQFF.

This clonotype has just a few counts. The gene calls are TRBV20-1 and TRBJ1-4; D remains ambiguous. CDR1 is DFQATT and CDR2 is SNEGSKA in the germline V gene (reference sequence). V lost 3 bases and J lost 8, with 16 bases in between. The CDR3 runs to 14 residues. The CDR3 region is CSASRGNTGEKLFF. As DNA, the CDR3 is TGCAGTGCTAGCCGAGGGAACACGGGGGAAAAACTGTTTTTT.

This clonotype was observed at least ten times. The chain links TRBV20-1 to TRBJ2-7, with 11 bases lining up with TRBD2. Trimming at V came to 2 bases and at J to 5 bases, leaving 8 bases not matched to a gene. This CDR3 has 15 residues. The germline CDR1 and CDR2 sequences are DFQATT and SNEGSKA (reference sequence). The CDR3 is CSARKIAGGRDEQYF. As DNA, the CDR3 is TGCAGTGCTAGAAAAATAGCGGGGGGGCGGGACGAGCAGTACTTC.

This clonotype was found a few times. V and J are TRBV7-2 and TRBJ2-2; 9 nucleotides line up with TRBD1. Looked up from germline, CDR1 is SGHTA and CDR2 is FQGNSA. The CDR3 loop spans 14 amino acids. After removal of 6 bases from V and 4 bases from J, the junction contained 3 bases not matched to a gene. The DNA of the CDR3 is TGTGCCAGCAGAAGGGACAGGGCCACCGGGGAGCTGTTTTTT. Encoded protein: CASRRDRATGELFF.

This clonotype was observed a handful of times. CDR3 DNA: TGTGCCATCAGTGAGTCGGCCTTGTCGGGGGGGGCCAGGGATACGCAGTATTTT. Translated: CAISESALSGGARDTQYF. The chain carries TRBV10-3 and TRBJ2-3, with 8 bases fitting TRBD2. Per the germline V gene, CDR1 is ENHRY and CDR2 is SYGVKD. V lost 0 bases and J lost 6; bases outside the gene matches: 14. This CDR3 is 18 amino acids long.

The rearrangement links TRBV10-3 to TRBJ2-3, with 9 bases aligning to TRBD2. This CDR3 contains 15 residues. Trimming at V came to 8 bases and at J to 5 bases, leaving 11 bases not matched to a gene. Germline V gives CDR1 ENHRY, CDR2 SYGVKD. CDR3 sequence reads: CAIRSIAGVGDTQYF. The CDR3 bases are TGTGCCATCCGAAGCATAGCGGGAGTAGGAGATACGCAGTATTTT.

CDR3 bases: TGTGCCACCCAGCCAACAGTGGGGCCCCAGCATTTT. Its translation is CATQPTVGPQHF. The V and J genes are TRBV6-5 and TRBJ1-5; no definite D call. This CDR3 has 12 amino acids. The germline V gene encodes CDR1 MNHEY and CDR2 SVGAGI. V was trimmed by 10 bases and J by 9 bases, leaving 16 bases between them.

The V and J genes are TRBV11-2 and TRBJ2-5; 7 nucleotides agree with TRBD2. CDR1 and CDR2 (germline): SGHAT, FQNNGV. V dropped 5 bases and J dropped 5; count of bases not matched to a gene: 11. The CDR3 covers 15 residues. The CDR3 here is CASSQLRELRETQYF. In nucleotides, the CDR3 is TGTGCCAGCAGCCAACTGCGGGAGCTGAGGGAGACCCAGTACTTC.

The V and J genes are TRBV7-3 and TRBJ2-7, with D possibly matching TRBD2 (7 bases). Germline V gene sequence: CDR1 SGHTA, CDR2 FQGTGA. The CDR3 is made up of 14 amino acids. Trimming removed 4 bases at V and 5 bases at J, with 15 bases between. This CDR3 reads CASSYRGGADEQYF. CDR3 bases: TGTGCCAGCAGCTACAGAGGGGGGGCCGACGAGCAGTACTTC.

This chain connects TRBV3-1 to TRBJ2-2; a weak D match, TRBD2 (6 bases). This CDR3 region has 14 residues. V was trimmed by 5 bases and J by 5 bases, leaving 12 bases between them. Germline V gene data show CDR1 as LGHDT and CDR2 as YNNKEL (reference sequence). The CDR3 region is CASSSVEGTGELFF. As DNA, the CDR3 is TGTGCCAGCAGCTCCGTGGAGGGGACCGGGGAGCTGTTTTTT.

This clonotype showed up just a few times. The chain links TRBV20-1 to TRBJ1-2; TRBD1 agrees at 7 bases. V lost 1 base, J lost 5 bases, and 4 bases stayed unmatched. From germline, CDR1 is DFQATT and CDR2 SNEGSKA (reference sequence). This CDR3 comprises 13 residues. The CDR3 sequence is CSARVQQGYGYTF. For the CDR3, the DNA is TGCAGTGCTAGAGTACAACAGGGGTATGGCTACACCTTC.